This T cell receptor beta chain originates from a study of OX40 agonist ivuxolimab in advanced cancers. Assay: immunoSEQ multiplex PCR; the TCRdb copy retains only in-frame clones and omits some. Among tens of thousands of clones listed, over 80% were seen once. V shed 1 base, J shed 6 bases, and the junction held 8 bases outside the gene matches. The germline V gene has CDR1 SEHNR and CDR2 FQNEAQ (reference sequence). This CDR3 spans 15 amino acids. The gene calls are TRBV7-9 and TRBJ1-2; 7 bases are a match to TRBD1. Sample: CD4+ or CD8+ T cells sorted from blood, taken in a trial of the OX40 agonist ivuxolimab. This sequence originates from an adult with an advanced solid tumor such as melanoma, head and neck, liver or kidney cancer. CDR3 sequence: CASSLEEGGRNGYTF. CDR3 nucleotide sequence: TGTGCCAGCAGCTTAGAAGAAGGGGGCAGGAATGGCTACACCTTC.